One sample yielded the 15 T cell receptor beta chains listed below, sequenced in a study of blood T cell repertoires in COVID-19. Sequencing was performed with immunoSEQ multiplex PCR; in TCRdb, only in-frame clones are kept and a portion is missing. In the table there are around 100,000 clones, roughly four fifths of which are singletons. Specimen: peripheral blood. The receptors shown here come from a man between 65 and 85 years old with acute or convalescent COVID-19.

This clone came up a few times. The chain employs TRBV5-1 and TRBJ2-7; a weak D match, TRBD2 (5 bases). Germline CDR1 and CDR2: SGHRS and YFSETQ. V lost 0 bases, J lost 0 bases, and 13 bases lay in between. The CDR3 is 16 residues long. The CDR3, as DNA: TGCGCCAGCAGCTTGGCGCCAGCGGCCTACTCCTACGAGCAGTACTTC. It is translated as CASSLAPAAYSYEQYF.

The V call is TRBV27, the J call TRBJ1-3; D unclear. V was cut by 3 bases and J by 10 bases, with 13 bases left in between. The CDR3 consists of 13 residues. Germline V CDR1 and CDR2: MNHEY, SMNVEV (reference sequence). The CDR3 region is CASSFGPGGTIYF. The CDR3 coding sequence is TGTGCCAGCAGTTTCGGCCCCGGAGGGACCATATATTTT.

The V gene is TRBV7-6, the J gene TRBJ2-3, with 14 positions matching TRBD2. This CDR3 spans 22 amino acids. The V gene's germline CDR1 is SGHVS and CDR2 FNYEAQ. Germline trimming cut 1 base from V and 0 bases from J; bases unmatched to any gene: 15. CDR3 residues: CASSLGGVQGLAGAYSTDTQYF. DNA of the CDR3: TGTGCCAGCAGCTTAGGGGGTGTGCAGGGACTAGCGGGGGCCTATAGCACAGATACGCAGTATTTT. Based on the CDR3 plus reference TRBV7-6 and TRBJ2-3, the full variable domain is GAGVSQSPRYKVTKRGQDVALRCDPISGHVSLYWYRQALGQGPEFLTYFNYEAQQDKSGLPNDRFSAERPEGSISTLTIQRTEQRDSAMYRCASSLGGVQGLAGAYSTDTQYFGPGTRLTVL.

This sequence joins TRBV2 and TRBJ2-3, with a weak D call TRBD1 (5 bases). Trimming removed 6 bases from V and 5 bases from J, with 18 bases in between. Germline CDR1 SNHLY, CDR2 FYNNEI. The CDR3 spans 15 residues. The CDR3 DNA reads TGTGCCAGCAGCGCACGATCCCGCCAGGGAGATACGCAGTATTTT. Encoded protein: CASSARSRQGDTQYF.

The chain joins TRBV3-1 (or the pseudogene TRBV3-2) to TRBJ2-1, with 7 nucleotides matching TRBD2. V trimming: 5 bases; J trimming: 11 bases; junction bases outside the gene matches: 6. The germline CDR1 and CDR2 sequences are LGHDT and YNNKEL (reference sequence). CDR3 length: 12 residues. The CDR3: CASSIAGAKQFF. CDR3 DNA sequence: TGTGCCAGCAGCATCGCGGGAGCCAAGCAGTTCTTC.

The chain joins TRBV5-1 to TRBJ1-3; D is unresolved. Between the trimmed V and J ends, which lost 4 bases and 3 bases, there was a span of 8 bases. This CDR3 is built from 13 residues. Germline V gene lookup returns CDR1 SGHRS and CDR2 YFSETQ. Here the CDR3 DNA reads TGCGCCAGCAGCCGAGAGCTTGGAAACACCATATATTTT. Protein: CASSRELGNTIYF.

A few counts support this clone. The chain links TRBV27 to TRBJ1-1; D remains ambiguous. Germline V lookup: CDR1 MNHEY, CDR2 SMNVEV (reference sequence). V lost 6 bases to trimming and J lost 11 bases, with 19 bases between them. This CDR3 comprises 13 residues. In nucleotides, the CDR3 is TGTGCCAGCAGATTTAACGGAGTTTCGTTGGCTTTCTTT. As protein: CASRFNGVSLAFF.

The rearrangement uses TRBV2 and TRBJ1-1; no clear D. Looked up from germline, CDR1 is SNHLY and CDR2 is FYNNEI. The CDR3 length is 14 residues. V lost 6 bases to trimming and J lost 0 bases, with 11 bases between them. DNA of the CDR3: TGTGCCAGCAGGGCGAGACTGATGAACACTGAAGCTTTCTTT. This codes for CASRARLMNTEAFF.

A single count supports this clone. The J gene is TRBJ1-2, the V gene TRBV28, with D uncertain. V was trimmed by 5 bases and J by 6 bases, leaving 19 bases between them. The CDR3 extends over 15 amino acids. Per the germline V gene, CDR1 is MDHEN and CDR2 is SYDVKM. The CDR3 reads CASSPFTVLLHGYTF. The CDR3 DNA is TGTGCCAGCAGTCCATTCACAGTACTTCTTCATGGCTACACCTTC.

This rearrangement joins TRBV10-3 to TRBJ1-1; 10 bases align to TRBD1. Germline-derived CDR1 and CDR2 are ENHRY and SYGVKD. Trimming took 8 bases from V and 4 from J; bases not matched to a gene: 13. The CDR3 contains 16 residues. In DNA form, the CDR3 reads TGTGCCATCTCCCAATTGCCGGGGACAGGGGCCACTGAAGCTTTCTTT. Protein: CAISQLPGTGATEAFF.

This clone appeared a few times. The chain carries TRBV28 and TRBJ2-7; 8 bases are shared with TRBD1. V lost 11 bases, J lost 5 bases, and 8 bases stayed unmatched. CDR3 length equals 12 residues. Germline assignment: CDR1 MDHEN and CDR2 SYDVKM. The CDR3 DNA reads as TGTGCCGTCAAGGACAGGGTGAACGAGCAGTACTTC. This codes for CAVKDRVNEQYF. Supplemented by reference TRBV28 and TRBJ2-7, the full variable domain reads DVKVTQSSRYLVKRTGEKVFLECVQDMDHENMFWYRQDPGLGLRLIYFSYDVKMKEKGDIPEGYSVSREKKERFSLILESASTNQTSMYLCAVKDRVNEQYFGPGTRLTVT.

The rearrangement joins TRBV5-1 to TRBJ2-1; D gene ambiguous. The germline CDR1 and CDR2 sequences are SGHRS and YFSETQ. This CDR3 comprises 13 residues. V lost 4 bases and J 6 bases, leaving 11 bases between the germline ends. DNA for the CDR3: TGCGCCAGCAGCGTGGTCTCTAGCAATGAGCAGTTCTTC. Its translation is CASSVVSSNEQFF.

This clone was seen a handful of times. V and J are TRBV28 and TRBJ1-3; 8 bases map to TRBD1. V gave up 2 bases and J gave up 3 bases; unmatched junction bases: 12. Germline loops: CDR1 MDHEN, CDR2 SYDVKM. CDR3 length: 18 residues. This chain's CDR3 is CASSLLWTGLQSGNTIYF. The CDR3 DNA is TGTGCCAGCAGTTTACTATGGACAGGGCTCCAAAGTGGAAACACCATATATTTT.

The chain is built from TRBV18 and TRBJ2-3; 9 bases fit TRBD2. Trimming at V came to 2 bases and at J to 1 base, leaving 7 bases not matched to a gene. Germline CDR1 KGHSH, CDR2 LQKENI. The CDR3 runs 17 residues. The CDR3 here is CASSPTGRTSGTDTQYF. The CDR3 region has the DNA TGTGCCAGCTCACCAACGGGAAGGACTAGCGGCACAGATACGCAGTATTTT.

The rearrangement uses TRBV9 and TRBJ2-2; D may be TRBD2 (6 bases). Germline assignment: CDR1 SGDLS and CDR2 YYNGEE. The CDR3 contains 16 residues. Trimming removed 0 bases at V and 2 bases at J, with 11 bases between. The CDR3 nucleotides are TGTGCCAGCAGCGTAGGTGATAGCGGTAACACCGGGGAGCTGTTTTTT. Its translation is CASSVGDSGNTGELFF.